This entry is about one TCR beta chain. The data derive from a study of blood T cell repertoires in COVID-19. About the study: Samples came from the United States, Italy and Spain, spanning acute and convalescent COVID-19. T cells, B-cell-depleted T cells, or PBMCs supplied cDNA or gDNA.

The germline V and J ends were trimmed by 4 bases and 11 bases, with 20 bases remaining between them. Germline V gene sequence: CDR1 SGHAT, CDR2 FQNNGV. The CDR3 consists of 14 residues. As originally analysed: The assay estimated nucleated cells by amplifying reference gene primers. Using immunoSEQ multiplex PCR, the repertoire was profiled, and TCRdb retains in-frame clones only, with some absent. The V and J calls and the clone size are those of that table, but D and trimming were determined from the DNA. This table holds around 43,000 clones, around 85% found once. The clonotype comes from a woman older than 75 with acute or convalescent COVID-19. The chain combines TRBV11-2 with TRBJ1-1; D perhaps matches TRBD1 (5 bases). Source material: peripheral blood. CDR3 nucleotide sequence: TGTGCCAGCAGCTATAATCTCGGGTCGTCAGGGGCTTTCTTT. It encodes CASSYNLGSSGAFF. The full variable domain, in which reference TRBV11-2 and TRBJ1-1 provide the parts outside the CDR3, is EAGVAQSPRYKIIEKRQSVAFWCNPISGHATLYWYQQILGQGPKLLIQFQNNGVVDDSQLPKDRFSAERLKGVDSTLKIQPAKLEDSAVYLCASSYNLGSSGAFFGQGTRLTVV.